The 22 T cell receptor beta chains in this list originate from one sample, sequenced in a study of blood T cell repertoires in COVID-19. Data came from immunoSEQ multiplex PCR; TCRdb stores just in-frame clones and leaves some out. The sample has about 300,000 clones, roughly 82% seen once. Sequenced material: peripheral blood. All receptors come from a woman between 50 and 59 years old with acute or convalescent COVID-19.

The V call is TRBV6-2 or TRBV6-3, the J call TRBJ2-7; D possibly corresponds to TRBD1 (5 bases). V was trimmed by 2 bases and J by 1 base, leaving 6 bases between them. Looked up from germline, CDR1 is MNHEY and CDR2 is SVGEGT. CDR3 length equals 13 residues. The CDR3 coding sequence is TGTGCCAGCAGTTACGACAGTTCCTACGAGCAGTACTTC. Residues: CASSYDSSYEQYF.

This clone was observed a few times. The chain links TRBV5-1 to TRBJ2-1; 12 positions match TRBD2. V gave up 4 bases and J gave up 10 bases; unmatched junction bases: 15. The germline CDR1 and CDR2 sequences are SGHRS and YFSETQ. The CDR3 is 17 residues long. CDR3 loop: CASSSPSGRAPLSEQFF. DNA of the CDR3: TGCGCCAGCAGCAGCCCTAGCGGGAGGGCCCCCTTATCGGAGCAGTTCTTC. The variable domain in full, completed from reference TRBV5-1 and TRBJ2-1, reads KAGVTQTPRYLIKTRGQQVTLSCSPISGHRSVSWYQQTPGQGLQFLFEYFSETQRNKGNFPGRFSGRQFSNSRSEMNVSTLELGDSALYLCASSSPSGRAPLSEQFFGPGTRLTVL.

Regarding this clone: It is unclear where the CDR3 begins or ends on the DNA, so no DNA is shown, and the CDR3 is as TCRdb lists it. This rearrangement joins TRBV21-1 to TRBJ2-1; TRBD2, the table's D call, lacks a check against the DNA. TRBV21-1 is a known pseudogene. The CDR3 spans 16 amino acids, including both terminal residues. The CDR3 sequence: CASSKVSRYDCNEQFF.

The V call is TRBV25-1, the J call TRBJ2-2; D is unresolved. Germline CDR1 is MGHDK and CDR2 is SYGVNS. This CDR3 has 12 residues. Trimming left V 5 bases short and J 5 bases short, with 6 bases between. The CDR3 DNA is TGTGCCAGCAGTTCCCTGACCGGGGAGCTGTTTTTT. It is translated as CASSSLTGELFF.

This chain links TRBV4-1 with TRBJ1-6; 7 bases align to TRBD1. This CDR3 has 14 residues. V trimming: 5 bases; J trimming: 7 bases; junction bases outside the gene matches: 5. CDR1 is MGHRA, CDR2 YSYEKL, per germline. The CDR3 loop reads CASSLETGNSPLHF. CDR3 in DNA: TGCGCCAGCAGCTTAGAGACAGGGAATTCACCCCTCCACTTT.

J is TRBJ2-7 and V is TRBV5-1; a possible D gene is TRBD1 (6 bases). V was cut by 0 bases and J by 6 bases, with 19 bases left in between. The CDR3 totals 16 residues. Germline V gene sequence: CDR1 SGHRS, CDR2 YFSETQ. CDR3 amino acids: CASSLGPPTGSSEQYF. The CDR3 DNA reads TGCGCCAGCAGCTTGGGGCCCCCGACAGGTAGCTCCGAGCAGTACTTC.

This chain joins TRBV6-1 and TRBJ1-5; D ambiguous. The CDR3 spans 14 residues. The germline V and J ends were trimmed by 1 base and 7 bases, with 11 bases remaining between them. Germline CDR1 and CDR2: MNHNS and SASEGT. The CDR3 DNA sequence: TGTGCCAGCAGTGAAGGAGGTTCACGGCAGCCCCAGCATTTT. It translates to CASSEGGSRQPQHF.

V and J are TRBV9 and TRBJ1-1; no clear D. The V gene's germline CDR1 is SGDLS and CDR2 YYNGEE. The CDR3 loop spans 13 amino acids. The V gene lost 0 bases and the J gene lost 3 bases, with 6 bases spanning the gap. CDR3 in DNA: TGTGCCAGCAGCGTAGTCCCGGACACTGAAGCTTTCTTT. Protein: CASSVVPDTEAFF. Drawing the rest from reference TRBV9 and TRBJ1-1, the complete variable domain is DSGVTQTPKHLITATGQRVTLRCSPRSGDLSVYWYQQSLDQGLQFLIQYYNGEERAKGNILERFSAQQFPDLHSELNLSSLELGDSALYFCASSVVPDTEAFFGQGTRLTVV.

This chain connects TRBV9 to TRBJ1-3; D not resolved. Per germline, CDR1 SGDLS and CDR2 YYNGEE. The CDR3 has 15 amino acids. V was pared by 1 base and J by 4 bases, with 12 bases between. This chain's CDR3 is CASSVQAGPGNTIYF. The CDR3 coding sequence is TGTGCCAGCAGCGTACAAGCGGGTCCCGGAAACACCATATATTTT. Supplemented by reference TRBV9 and TRBJ1-3, the full variable domain reads DSGVTQTPKHLITATGQRVTLRCSPRSGDLSVYWYQQSLDQGLQFLIQYYNGEERAKGNILERFSAQQFPDLHSELNLSSLELGDSALYFCASSVQAGPGNTIYFGEGSWLTVV.

The chain is built from TRBV6-5 and TRBJ2-2, with TRBD2 as a possible D gene (6 bases). The CDR3 is 13 residues long. Germline CDR1 and CDR2: MNHEY and SVGAGI. The V end was cut by 5 bases, the J end by 7 bases, with 11 bases between. CDR3 sequence reads: CASSRLVGGELFF. CDR3 bases: TGTGCCAGCAGTCGACTAGTCGGCGGGGAGCTGTTTTTT.

This sequence joins TRBV27 and TRBJ2-2; TRBD1 aligns across 8 bases. CDR3 length: 15 amino acids. Germline values: CDR1 MNHEY, CDR2 SMNVEV (reference sequence). Trimming cost V 6 bases and J 0 bases; bases outside gene matches: 3. In nucleotides, the CDR3 is TGTGCCAGCAGCCCGGACAGGGCGAACACCGGGGAGCTGTTTTTT. It codes for CASSPDRANTGELFF.

The V gene is TRBV5-1, the J gene TRBJ2-5, with D possibly TRBD2 on 5 matching bases. The CDR3 has 14 residues. The V gene's germline CDR1 is SGHRS and CDR2 YFSETQ. Trimming removed 4 bases from V and 5 bases from J, with 15 bases in between. The CDR3 sequence: CASSNPGLGETQYF. CDR3 coding DNA: TGCGCCAGCAGCAATCCGGGATTAGGCGAGACCCAGTACTTC.

This clone turned up a few times. This chain connects TRBV7-6 to TRBJ2-6; a possible D gene is TRBD1 (5 bases). The V gene lost 7 bases and the J gene lost 0 bases, with 13 bases spanning the gap. The CDR3 has 16 residues. Germline V gene sequence: CDR1 SGHVS, CDR2 FNYEAQ. The CDR3 sequence: CASTRARVSGANVLTF. The CDR3 nucleotides are TGTGCCAGCACCAGGGCAAGGGTCTCTGGGGCCAACGTCCTGACTTTC. The entire variable domain, with the rest obtained from reference TRBV7-6 and TRBJ2-6, is as follows: GAGVSQSPRYKVTKRGQDVALRCDPISGHVSLYWYRQALGQGPEFLTYFNYEAQQDKSGLPNDRFSAERPEGSISTLTIQRTEQRDSAMYRCASTRARVSGANVLTFGAGSRLTVL.

The rearrangement joins TRBV9 to TRBJ1-6; no reliable D call. This CDR3 comprises 16 residues. CDR1 is SGDLS and CDR2 is YYNGEE in the germline V gene. The germline V and J ends were trimmed by 0 bases and 6 bases, with 13 bases remaining between them. The chain's CDR3 is CASSVGGWRTNSPLHF. DNA for the CDR3: TGTGCCAGCAGCGTAGGAGGGTGGAGGACTAATTCACCCCTCCACTTT.

The J gene is TRBJ1-4, the V gene TRBV27; tentatively, D is TRBD1 (5 bases). Trimming stripped 8 bases from V and 7 bases from J, with 17 bases between. This CDR3 comprises 14 residues. The V gene's germline CDR1 is MNHEY and CDR2 SMNVEV (reference sequence). The CDR3 sequence is CASRAGGAFEKLFF. In nucleotides, the CDR3 is TGTGCCAGCCGGGCAGGCGGGGCTTTTGAAAAACTGTTTTTT.

The chain carries TRBV28 and TRBJ2-7, with 10 bases matching TRBD2. The CDR3 runs 16 residues. V lost 3 bases to trimming and J lost 2 bases; unmatched junction nucleotides: 7. Germline V lookup: CDR1 MDHEN, CDR2 SYDVKM. The CDR3 bases are TGTGCCAGCAGTTTTCTAAGAGCGGGAGGGCCCTACGAGCAGTACTTC. It codes for CASSFLRAGGPYEQYF. The full variable domain, completed using reference TRBV28 and TRBJ2-7, is DVKVTQSSRYLVKRTGEKVFLECVQDMDHENMFWYRQDPGLGLRLIYFSYDVKMKEKGDIPEGYSVSREKKERFSLILESASTNQTSMYLCASSFLRAGGPYEQYFGPGTRLTVT.

The V gene is TRBV6-6, the J gene TRBJ1-2; D remains ambiguous. CDR1 MNHNY and CDR2 SVGAGI come from the germline V gene (reference sequence). Trimming stripped 6 bases from V and 7 bases from J, with 9 bases between. The CDR3 runs to 11 residues. CDR3 residues: CASSRDSGYTF. The DNA for the CDR3 is TGTGCCAGCAGCCGAGACTCTGGCTACACCTTC.

The chain couples TRBV2 to TRBJ2-3, with TRBD2 as a possible D gene (5 bases). Germline lookup yields CDR1 SNHLY and CDR2 FYNNEI. Trimming removed 8 bases at V and 0 bases at J, with 12 bases between. CDR3 length: 14 amino acids. The CDR3, as DNA: TGTGCCAGCGGGCTGCGGGTTAGCACAGATACGCAGTATTTT. Translated: CASGLRVSTDTQYF.

The chain has TRBV7-2 and TRBJ1-6; possible D gene TRBD1, 6 bases. From germline, CDR1 is SGHTA and CDR2 FQGNSA. V dropped 2 bases and J dropped 7 bases, with 12 bases sitting between them. CDR3 length: 15 residues. CDR3 sequence reads: CASSLYRVTNSPLHF. CDR3 coding DNA: TGTGCCAGCAGCTTATACAGGGTTACCAATTCACCCCTCCACTTT.

Worth noting for this clone: Within the sample, other DNA sequences also encode this same CDR3. V is TRBV30 and J is TRBJ1-3; the D gene is possibly TRBD1 (6 bases). V lost 3 bases and J 0 bases, leaving 9 bases between the germline ends. There are 14 residues in the CDR3. Germline lookup yields CDR1 GTSNPN and CDR2 SVGIG (reference sequence). The CDR3 bases are TGTGCCTGGAGCGGGACATACTCTGGAAACACCATATATTTT. Protein product: CAWSGTYSGNTIYF.

This sequence joins TRBV28 and TRBJ1-1, with D unresolved. V was shortened by 11 bases and J by 0 bases, with 4 bases between the two germline ends. Per the germline V gene, CDR1 is MDHEN and CDR2 is SYDVKM. The length of the CDR3 is 10 residues. The CDR3 is CAPLNTEAFF. The CDR3 DNA reads as TGTGCCCCTTTGAACACTGAAGCTTTCTTT.

The chain recombines TRBV6-1 with TRBJ1-5, with D unresolved. CDR3 length: 15 residues. Per the germline V gene, CDR1 is MNHNS and CDR2 is SASEGT. Trimming removed 2 bases from V and 7 bases from J, with 15 bases in between. The CDR3 reads CASSEPRPSGQPQHF. In DNA form, the CDR3 reads TGTGCCAGCAGTGAACCGCGGCCGTCGGGGCAGCCCCAGCATTTT.